The 28 T cell receptor beta chains below come from one sample, sequenced in a study of cytomegalovirus exposure and HLA in healthy donors. The primer mix had 60 Vbeta and 13 Jbeta primers. Generated by immunoSEQ multiplex PCR, the TCRdb table keeps only in-frame clones and is missing some. The sample has 150,000 or so clones, 65% to 75% seen once. Specimen: PBMCs. These receptor sequences come from a girl between 10 and 17 years old in good health and CMV-seronegative.

The sample holds one count of this clone. The chain couples TRBV7-9 to TRBJ2-7; D remains ambiguous. In germline, CDR1 is SEHNR, CDR2 FQNEAQ (reference sequence). The CDR3 has 16 amino acids. The V end was cut by 5 bases, the J end by 7 bases, with 24 bases between. CDR3 bases: TGTGCCAGCAGCCAGACCCTGGGTCGAGGTGAAGAGGAGCAGTACTTC. As protein: CASSQTLGRGEEEQYF.

The chain joins TRBV11-3 to TRBJ1-1; D is unresolved. V gave up 0 bases and J gave up 5 bases, with 13 bases separating them. Germline loops: CDR1 SGHNT, CDR2 YENEEA. The CDR3 loop spans 15 amino acids. The CDR3 loop reads CASSLDFQSGTEAFF. Here the CDR3 DNA reads TGTGCCAGCAGCTTAGATTTCCAATCGGGGACTGAAGCTTTCTTT. Using reference TRBV11-3 and TRBJ1-1 for the parts outside the CDR3, the full variable domain is EAGVVQSPRYKIIEKKQPVAFWCNPISGHNTLYWYLQNLGQGPELLIRYENEEAVDDSQLPKDRFSAERLKGVDSTLKIQPAELGDSAVYLCASSLDFQSGTEAFFGQGTRLTVV.

This clone was observed a few times. The chain combines TRBV4-1 with TRBJ1-1; weak D call: TRBD1 (5 bases). Germline CDR1 MGHRA, CDR2 YSYEKL. The length of the CDR3 is 15 residues. Trimming took 5 bases from V and 1 from J, leaving 14 bases between them. CDR3 sequence: CASSYFKGQNTEAFF. The CDR3 region has the DNA TGCGCCAGCAGCTACTTTAAGGGGCAGAACACTGAAGCTTTCTTT.

This chain uses TRBV7-3 with TRBJ2-2; D is ambiguous. V was pared by 2 bases and J by 3 bases, with 4 bases between. Germline V gives CDR1 SGHTA, CDR2 FQGTGA. The CDR3 is 13 residues long. The CDR3 region has the DNA TGTGCCAGCAGCTTACGGTACACCGGGGAGCTGTTTTTT. It yields the protein CASSLRYTGELFF.

The chain combines TRBV7-3 with TRBJ2-1; D may be TRBD2 (7 bases). The CDR3 has 16 amino acids. The V gene's germline CDR1 is SGHTA and CDR2 FQGTGA. V was cut by 2 bases and J by 6 bases, with 17 bases left in between. As DNA, the CDR3 is TGTGCCAGCAGCTTATCAGCAGGGGCGGGAGCCAATGAGCAGTTCTTC. As protein: CASSLSAGAGANEQFF.

The chain joins TRBV10-2 to TRBJ1-2; TRBD1 matches at 7 bases. J was trimmed by 2 bases and V by 4 bases; bases with no gene match: 4. There are 14 residues in the CDR3. Germline lookup yields CDR1 WSHSY and CDR2 SAAADI. The CDR3 loop reads CASSGGRGNYGYTF. In DNA form, the CDR3 reads TGCGCCAGCAGTGGTGGCAGGGGGAACTATGGCTACACCTTC.

This clone has only a few counts. The chain uses TRBV4-2 and TRBJ2-2; 7 bases agree with TRBD1. Germline CDR1 reads LGHNA; CDR2 reads YNFKEQ. This CDR3 region has 16 residues. The trim removed 4 bases at V and 2 bases at J, leaving 7 bases unmatched. CDR3 protein: CASSRGQQPNTGELFF. The CDR3 DNA is TGTGCCAGCAGCCGGGGACAGCAGCCAAACACCGGGGAGCTGTTTTTT.

This chain links TRBV2 with TRBJ1-1, with 8 bases matching TRBD1. This CDR3 comprises 15 residues. Trimming took 6 bases from V and 4 from J; bases not matched to a gene: 10. Germline CDR1 reads SNHLY; CDR2 reads FYNNEI. CDR3 DNA: TGTGCCAGCAGAGAACTCCTAGACAGGGGCACTGAAGCTTTCTTT. Encoded protein: CASRELLDRGTEAFF.

The CDR3 DNA reads TGTGCCAGCAGCAGGGGTGGGGAAAAACTGTTTTTT. Its protein product is CASSRGGEKLFF. The chain recombines TRBV9 with TRBJ1-4; a weak D match, TRBD1 (5 bases). The germline V and J ends were trimmed by 4 bases and 8 bases, with 9 bases remaining between them. CDR3 length: 12 residues. The germline gives CDR1 SGDLS, CDR2 YYNGEE.

This chain connects TRBV27 to TRBJ2-1, with D perhaps TRBD2 (6 bases). CDR3 length equals 14 residues. Germline V gives CDR1 MNHEY, CDR2 SMNVEV (reference sequence). Deletions cut 2 bases from V and 5 bases from J, with 10 bases between. The CDR3 DNA follows: TGTGCCAGCAGTTTAGTAGCGGCTGACAATGAGCAGTTCTTC. Amino acids: CASSLVAADNEQFF.

This clone was detected a few times. The chain uses TRBV18 and TRBJ1-1; D perhaps matches TRBD1 (6 bases). Trimming shortened V by 5 bases and J by 11 bases, and 9 bases separated the two germline ends. Germline V gene sequence: CDR1 KGHSH, CDR2 LQKENI. The CDR3 has 10 amino acids. CDR3 amino acids: CASSGTTAFF. Written as DNA, the CDR3 is TGTGCCAGCTCAGGGACAACGGCTTTCTTT. Supplemented by reference TRBV18 and TRBJ1-1, the full variable domain reads NAGVMQNPRHLVRRRGQEARLRCSPMKGHSHVYWYRQLPEEGLKFMVYLQKENIIDESGMPKERFSAEFPKEGPSILRIQQVVRGDSAAYFCASSGTTAFFGQGTRLTVV.

This sequence joins TRBV6-5 and TRBJ1-5; D is ambiguous. This CDR3 comprises 15 residues. Trimming pared 0 bases from V and 4 bases from J, leaving 10 bases between. Germline V CDR1 and CDR2: MNHEY, SVGAGI. The CDR3 loop is CASSYSFSNNQPQHF. The CDR3 bases are TGTGCCAGCAGTTACTCGTTCAGTAATAATCAGCCCCAGCATTTT.

The V gene is TRBV25-1, the J gene TRBJ1-4, with TRBD1 as a possible D gene (6 bases). The germline CDR1 and CDR2 sequences are MGHDK and SYGVNS. V was pared by 5 bases and J by 0 bases, with 13 bases between. The CDR3 covers 16 residues. CDR3 DNA sequence: TGTGCCAGCAGTACCTACAGGGCAACAACTAATGAAAAACTGTTTTTT. It translates to CASSTYRATTNEKLFF.

The chain employs TRBV12-5 and TRBJ2-5; D unclear. Per the germline V gene, CDR1 is LGHNT and CDR2 is FRNRAP. This CDR3 region has 12 residues. V lost 3 bases and J lost 5, with 7 bases in between. This CDR3 reads CASGFGLETQYF. CDR3 DNA: TGTGCTAGTGGTTTTGGGCTTGAGACCCAGTACTTC.

The chain uses TRBV6-1 and TRBJ1-3, with TRBD1 as a possible D gene (6 bases). Germline values: CDR1 MNHNS, CDR2 SASEGT. This CDR3 region has 14 residues. Trimming pared 5 bases from V and 2 bases from J, leaving 10 bases between. This CDR3 reads CASSPTGTGNTIYF. CDR3 coding DNA: TGTGCCAGCAGTCCGACAGGTACTGGAAACACCATATATTTT.

The chain recombines TRBV18 with TRBJ1-4; D perhaps matches TRBD1 (6 bases). V was clipped by 3 bases and J by 5 bases, with 13 bases between them. Germline-derived CDR1 and CDR2 are KGHSH and LQKENI. The CDR3 runs 15 residues. Written as DNA, the CDR3 is TGTGCCAGCTCACCGCCGGGACAAGTAAATGAAAAACTGTTTTTT. Protein: CASSPPGQVNEKLFF. Complete variable domain (other parts from reference TRBV18 and TRBJ1-4): NAGVMQNPRHLVRRRGQEARLRCSPMKGHSHVYWYRQLPEEGLKFMVYLQKENIIDESGMPKERFSAEFPKEGPSILRIQQVVRGDSAAYFCASSPPGQVNEKLFFGSGTQLSVL.

The sample holds one count of this clone. The V gene is TRBV4-1, the J gene TRBJ1-2; D unresolved. The CDR3 runs 13 residues. The germline V gene encodes CDR1 MGHRA and CDR2 YSYEKL. The V end lost 0 bases, the J end lost 6 bases, and 8 bases lay between the germline ends. CDR3 amino acids: CASSQDLGHGYTF. CDR3 DNA: TGCGCCAGCAGCCAAGATTTGGGCCATGGCTACACCTTC.

This clone occurred once. The CDR3: CASDPRNTEAFF. DNA of the CDR3: TGTGCCAGCGATCCGAGAAACACTGAAGCTTTCTTT. The J gene is TRBJ1-1, the V gene TRBV7-9; D is unclear. The germline CDR1 and CDR2 sequences are SEHNR and FQNEAQ (reference sequence). The CDR3 covers 12 residues. With 8 bases removed from V and 2 bases from J, the gap between germline ends came to 9 bases.

This rearrangement joins TRBV9 to TRBJ2-2, with 7 nucleotides matching TRBD2. Germline V gene data show CDR1 as SGDLS and CDR2 as YYNGEE. J was trimmed by 2 bases and V by 2 bases; bases with no gene match: 3. The CDR3 has 15 amino acids. The CDR3: CASSVLAVNTGELFF. CDR3 DNA: TGTGCCAGCAGCGTCCTAGCGGTTAACACCGGGGAGCTGTTTTTT. Supplemented by reference TRBV9 and TRBJ2-2, the full variable domain reads DSGVTQTPKHLITATGQRVTLRCSPRSGDLSVYWYQQSLDQGLQFLIQYYNGEERAKGNILERFSAQQFPDLHSELNLSSLELGDSALYFCASSVLAVNTGELFFGEGSRLTVL.

The chain combines TRBV13 with TRBJ2-1, with D maybe TRBD1 (6 bases). The germline gives CDR1 PRHDT, CDR2 FYEKMQ (reference sequence). This CDR3 is built from 16 residues. V shed 5 bases and J shed 0 bases, with 14 bases lying between them. The DNA for the CDR3 is TGTGCCAGCAGCCTCGACAGGACGAGCTCCTACAATGAGCAGTTCTTC. Its protein product is CASSLDRTSSYNEQFF.

The rearrangement joins TRBV11-1 to TRBJ2-4, with 8 bases matching TRBD1. Looked up from germline, CDR1 is SGHAT and CDR2 is FQDESV (reference sequence). J lost 1 base, V lost 1 base, and 3 bases had no gene match. The CDR3 is 16 residues long. CDR3 protein: CASSLVTGGAKNIQYF. The CDR3 DNA is TGTGCCAGCAGCTTAGTCACAGGGGGTGCCAAAAACATTCAGTACTTC.

The J gene is TRBJ2-5, the V gene TRBV5-4; D unresolved. The assigned J gene may be wrong: the sequence end matches TRBJ2-7 better. The CDR3 loop spans 15 amino acids. CDR1 is SGHNT and CDR2 is YYREEE in the germline V gene (reference sequence). The CDR3 reads CASSPAVAAGYEQYF. The CDR3 DNA follows: TGTGCCAGCAGCCCGGCTGTGGCGGCCGGCTACGAGCAGTACTTC.

A single count supports this clone. The DNA for the CDR3 is TGTGCCAGCAGCTTACCTCTAGTCTCAGAGGTGGATACGCAGTATTTT. This gives the protein CASSLPLVSEVDTQYF. The chain has TRBV7-2 and TRBJ2-3, with unresolved D. The V end lost 2 bases, the J end lost 6 bases, and 18 bases lay between the germline ends. The CDR3 covers 16 residues. CDR1 and CDR2 (germline): SGHTA, FQGNSA.

This chain links TRBV7-3 with TRBJ1-1; TRBD1 is a possible D gene (5 bases). This CDR3 spans 13 amino acids. Trimming shortened V by 3 bases and J by 5 bases, and 10 bases separated the two germline ends. Germline CDR1 and CDR2: SGHTA and FQGTGA. The CDR3 coding sequence is TGTGCCAGCAGCTTGCAGGGTGGGACTGAAGCTTTCTTT. Translating it yields CASSLQGGTEAFF.

The genes are TRBV7-3 and TRBJ2-2; TRBD1 is a possible D gene (6 bases). Germline V CDR1 and CDR2: SGHTA, FQGTGA. There are 14 residues in the CDR3. The V gene lost 3 bases and the J gene lost 5 bases, with 10 bases spanning the gap. The CDR3 here is CASSFQGRTGELFF. CDR3 sequence (DNA): TGTGCCAGCAGCTTCCAGGGGAGAACCGGGGAGCTGTTTTTT. The variable domain in full, completed from reference TRBV7-3 and TRBJ2-2, reads GAGVSQTPSNKVTEKGKYVELRCDPISGHTALYWYRQSLGQGPEFLIYFQGTGAADDSGLPNDRFFAVRPEGSVSTLKIQRTERGDSAVYLCASSFQGRTGELFFGEGSRLTVL.

This clone has only a few counts. V is TRBV7-8 and J is TRBJ1-1; 8 bases agree with TRBD1. Germline V gene sequence: CDR1 SGHVS, CDR2 FQNEAQ. The V segment lost 4 bases and the J segment 0 bases; nucleotides outside the gene matches: 7. The CDR3 runs 16 residues. CDR3 in amino acids: CASSSGQGNMNTEAFF. For the CDR3, the DNA is TGTGCCAGCAGCTCTGGACAGGGAAACATGAACACTGAAGCTTTCTTT.

Here the CDR3 reads CATSRGGQGKEAFF. The DNA for the CDR3 is TGTGCCACCAGCCGAGGAGGACAGGGTAAAGAAGCTTTCTTT. The rearrangement uses TRBV15 and TRBJ1-1; 8 bases fit TRBD1. This CDR3 spans 14 amino acids. CDR1 and CDR2 (germline): LNHNV, YYDKDF (reference sequence). V dropped 5 bases and J dropped 8; count of bases not matched to a gene: 10.

The chain has TRBV14 and TRBJ2-7; no clear D gene. Trimming pared 0 bases from V and 12 bases from J, leaving 12 bases between. Germline loops: CDR1 SGHDN, CDR2 FVKESK. The CDR3 runs to 12 residues. The DNA for the CDR3 is TGTGCCAGCAGCCAAGATCGAGTTGCTTCGTACTTC. The encoded protein is CASSQDRVASYF.